Shown below are 21 T cell receptor beta chains from a single sample sequenced in a study of cytomegalovirus exposure and HLA in healthy donors. Amplification used 60 Vbeta primers and 13 Jbeta primers. Sequencing was performed with immunoSEQ multiplex PCR; in TCRdb, only in-frame clones are kept and a portion is missing. The sample data list 130,000 or so clones. Sequenced material: PBMCs. All receptors come from a woman between 40 and 50 years old in good health and CMV-seronegative.

This chain uses TRBV5-1 with TRBJ1-4; D not certain. The CDR3 spans 12 residues. The V gene lost 0 bases and the J gene lost 7 bases, with 4 bases spanning the gap. CDR1 is SGHRS and CDR2 is YFSETQ in the germline V gene. CDR3 amino acids: CASSLAGEKLFF. The CDR3 DNA reads as TGCGCCAGCAGCTTGGCCGGTGAAAAACTGTTTTTT.

The chain employs TRBV27 and TRBJ1-5, with TRBD1 matching over 8 bases. The CDR3 sequence is 14 residues long. V shed 4 bases, J shed 7 bases, and the junction held 6 bases outside the gene matches. Looked up from germline, CDR1 is MNHEY and CDR2 is SMNVEV (reference sequence). CDR3 residues: CASSWTGHRQPQHF. Here the CDR3 DNA reads TGTGCCAGCAGTTGGACAGGGCATCGACAGCCCCAGCATTTT.

This chain joins TRBV7-9 and TRBJ2-2; D unclear. The CDR3 is 12 residues long. Trimming removed 1 base from V and 8 bases from J, with 5 bases in between. Looked up from germline, CDR1 is SEHNR and CDR2 is FQNEAQ (reference sequence). The CDR3 loop is CASSLDSGELFF. The CDR3 DNA reads TGTGCCAGCAGCTTAGATTCGGGGGAGCTGTTTTTT. Full variable domain (rest looked up from reference TRBV7-9 and TRBJ2-2): DTGVSQNPRHKITKRGQNVTFRCDPISEHNRLYWYRQTLGQGPEFLTYFQNEAQLEKSRLLSDRFSAERPKGSFSTLEIQRTEQGDSAMYLCASSLDSGELFFGEGSRLTVL.

The genes are TRBV29-1 and TRBJ1-6; tentatively, D is TRBD1 (5 bases). This CDR3 comprises 14 residues. Trimming stripped 6 bases from V and 0 bases from J, with 9 bases between. CDR1 SQVTM and CDR2 ANQGSEA come from the germline V gene. The CDR3 sequence: CSVRQSSYNSPLHF. CDR3 nucleotides: TGCAGCGTCCGACAGAGCTCCTATAATTCACCCCTCCACTTT.

This chain uses TRBV4-3 with TRBJ2-3, with 8 bases fitting TRBD2. This CDR3 has 17 amino acids. Germline CDR1 reads LGHNA; CDR2 reads YSLEER. With 5 bases clipped from V and 4 bases from J, the junction kept 14 bases outside the gene matches. DNA for the CDR3: TGCGCCAGCAGCGCCACATTAGCGGGGACTTGGGCAGATACGCAGTATTTT. Translated: CASSATLAGTWADTQYF.

V and J are TRBV5-4 and TRBJ1-2; 9 bases align to TRBD1. This CDR3 has 16 amino acids. In germline, CDR1 is SGHNT, CDR2 YYREEE (reference sequence). With 4 bases clipped from V and 2 bases from J, the junction kept 9 bases outside the gene matches. CDR3 DNA: TGTGCCAGCAGCGTCGCCGGGACAGGGAGGAACTATGGCTACACCTTC. The encoded protein is CASSVAGTGRNYGYTF.

On this clone itself: The sample contains more than one DNA sequence encoding this CDR3. The chain joins TRBV9 to TRBJ1-1; D is uncertain. Germline loops: CDR1 SGDLS, CDR2 YYNGEE. The V and J ends lost 0 bases and 5 bases respectively, with 5 bases between them. The CDR3 is 12 amino acids. CDR3 nucleotides: TGTGCCAGCAGCGTAGGACATACTGAAGCTTTCTTT. This translates into CASSVGHTEAFF.

V usage is TRBV6-5 and J usage is TRBJ1-2; D is undetermined. The CDR3 sequence is 13 residues long. Trimming left V 4 bases short and J 4 bases short, with 10 bases between. The germline V gene encodes CDR1 MNHEY and CDR2 SVGAGI. CDR3 DNA sequence: TGTGCCAGCAGTTCCGGAGGGATCTATGGCTACACCTTC. The encoded protein is CASSSGGIYGYTF.

This chain connects TRBV19 to TRBJ1-1; weak D call: TRBD1 (5 bases). The CDR3 extends over 15 amino acids. The V and J ends lost 5 bases and 0 bases respectively, with 13 bases between them. Germline V CDR1 and CDR2: LNHDA, SQIVND (reference sequence). The DNA of the CDR3 is TGTGCCAGTAGTTCCAACAGGCGTCTGAACACTGAAGCTTTCTTT. Protein product: CASSSNRRLNTEAFF.

V is TRBV5-4 and J is TRBJ1-5, with unresolved D. From germline, CDR1 is SGHNT and CDR2 YYREEE (reference sequence). V lost 4 bases, J lost 4 bases, and 9 bases lay in between. CDR3 length: 13 amino acids. Written as DNA, the CDR3 is TGTGCCAGCAGCGCTGACACGAATCAGCCCCAGCATTTT. It is translated as CASSADTNQPQHF.

V and J are TRBV5-4 and TRBJ2-1, with TRBD2 matching over 9 bases. The V gene's germline CDR1 is SGHNT and CDR2 YYREEE (reference sequence). The CDR3 is 15 residues long. Trimming at V came to 4 bases and at J to 6 bases, leaving 8 bases not matched to a gene. DNA for the CDR3: TGTGCCAGCAGCCTAACCGGGACTAGCTCCAATGAGCAGTTCTTC. Translated: CASSLTGTSSNEQFF.

The chain combines TRBV6-6 with TRBJ1-2, with D possibly TRBD1 on 6 matching bases. Germline CDR1 MNHNY, CDR2 SVGAGI (reference sequence). There are 14 residues in the CDR3. V was clipped by 7 bases and J by 7 bases, with 19 bases between them. CDR3 sequence (DNA): TGTGCCAGCACTCTCCGGGGGGGCGGGTCTGGCTACACCTTC. Its translation is CASTLRGGGSGYTF.

The chain links TRBV9 to TRBJ2-3; TRBD2 agrees at 10 bases. The CDR3 runs to 15 residues. V lost 3 bases and J lost 3; bases outside the gene matches: 4. Germline loops: CDR1 SGDLS, CDR2 YYNGEE. The CDR3 reads CASSESGGVTDTQYF. CDR3 in DNA: TGTGCCAGCAGCGAAAGCGGGGGGGTAACAGATACGCAGTATTTT.

The chain couples TRBV5-1 to TRBJ2-7; 9 bases map to TRBD2. The CDR3 has 14 residues. CDR1 and CDR2 (germline): SGHRS, YFSETQ. After removal of 4 bases from V and 5 bases from J, the junction contained 7 bases not matched to a gene. The CDR3 sequence: CASSLSGGRDEQYF. Here the CDR3 DNA reads TGCGCCAGCAGCCTTAGCGGGGGAAGGGACGAGCAGTACTTC.

The J gene is TRBJ2-1, the V gene TRBV4-3; D perhaps matches TRBD2 (6 bases). The length of the CDR3 is 16 residues. Germline V gene lookup returns CDR1 LGHNA and CDR2 YSLEER. V lost 0 bases and J lost 9, with 18 bases in between. Here the CDR3 reads CASSQDTTALGGEQFF. The DNA for the CDR3 is TGCGCCAGCAGCCAAGATACGACTGCCCTCGGGGGTGAGCAGTTCTTC.

CDR3 DNA: TGTGCCAGCAGTTTAAACCCGGGAGGAATGAACACTGAAGCTTTCTTT. Its translation: CASSLNPGGMNTEAFF. The chain has TRBV27 and TRBJ1-1; no firm D call. Germline values: CDR1 MNHEY, CDR2 SMNVEV (reference sequence). V dropped 2 bases and J dropped 0 bases, with 13 bases sitting between them. This CDR3 has 16 amino acids.

The V and J genes are TRBV25-1 and TRBJ1-6, with D possibly matching TRBD1 (5 bases). Trimming left V 7 bases short and J 10 bases short, with 20 bases between. CDR1 is MGHDK and CDR2 is SYGVNS in the germline V gene. This CDR3 spans 15 amino acids. The CDR3 DNA is TGTGCCAGCACCCTCCTGGGGGAGGGTAAGTCACCCCTCCACTTT. As protein: CASTLLGEGKSPLHF.

The chain combines TRBV9 with TRBJ2-1; 10 bases map to TRBD2. V lost 1 base to trimming and J lost 2 bases; unmatched junction nucleotides: 6. The CDR3 runs to 17 residues. The V gene's germline CDR1 is SGDLS and CDR2 YYNGEE. This CDR3 is CASSVWSGGAAYNEQFF. The CDR3 region has the DNA TGTGCCAGCAGCGTATGGAGCGGGGGGGCCGCCTACAATGAGCAGTTCTTC.

This chain connects TRBV10-3 to TRBJ2-7; the D gene is possibly TRBD1 (5 bases). The ends were cut back, 6 bases at V and 0 bases at J, with 12 bases in the middle. Germline lookup yields CDR1 ENHRY and CDR2 SYGVKD. The CDR3 covers 14 residues. The CDR3 is CAIRGPYPSYEQYF. The CDR3 bases are TGTGCCATCAGGGGGCCCTACCCCTCCTACGAGCAGTACTTC.

This sequence joins TRBV7-3 and TRBJ1-1, with 8 nucleotides matching TRBD1. V lost 5 bases, J lost 11 bases, and 16 bases stayed unmatched. The CDR3 loop spans 15 amino acids. Germline assignment: CDR1 SGHTA and CDR2 FQGTGA. The CDR3 spells CASSPASGGKAGAFF. In nucleotides, the CDR3 is TGTGCCAGCAGCCCGGCTTCAGGGGGCAAAGCGGGGGCTTTCTTT.

The gene calls are TRBV10-3 and TRBJ2-5, with no clear D. Trimming left V 6 bases short and J 5 bases short, with 10 bases between. The CDR3 loop spans 12 amino acids. Germline CDR1 reads ENHRY; CDR2 reads SYGVKD. CDR3 sequence: CAISPEVETQYF. The CDR3 DNA reads as TGTGCCATCAGCCCAGAGGTGGAGACCCAGTACTTC.